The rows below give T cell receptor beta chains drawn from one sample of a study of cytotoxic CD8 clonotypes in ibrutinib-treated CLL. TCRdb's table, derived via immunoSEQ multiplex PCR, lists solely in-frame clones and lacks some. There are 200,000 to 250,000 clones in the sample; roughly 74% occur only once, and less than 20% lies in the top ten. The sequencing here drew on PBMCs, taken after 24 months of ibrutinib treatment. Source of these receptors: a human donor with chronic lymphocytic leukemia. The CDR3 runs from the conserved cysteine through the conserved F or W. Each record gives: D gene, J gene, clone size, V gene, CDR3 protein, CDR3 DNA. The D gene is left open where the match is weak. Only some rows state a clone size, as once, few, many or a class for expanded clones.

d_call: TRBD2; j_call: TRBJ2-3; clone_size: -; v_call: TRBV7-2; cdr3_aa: CASSAQRLAGKTTDTQYF; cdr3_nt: TGTGCCAGCAGCGCCCAGAGACTAGCGGGGAAGACCACAGATACGCAGTATTTT
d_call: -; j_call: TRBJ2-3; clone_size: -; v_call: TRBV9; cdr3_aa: CASSAEGRATDTQYF; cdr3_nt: TGTGCCAGCAGCGCCGAGGGGCGGGCCACAGATACGCAGTATTTT
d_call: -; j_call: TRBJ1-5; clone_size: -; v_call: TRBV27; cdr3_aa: CASSNRVRQPQHF; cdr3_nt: TGTGCCAGCAGTAACAGGGTGCGACAGCCCCAGCATTTT
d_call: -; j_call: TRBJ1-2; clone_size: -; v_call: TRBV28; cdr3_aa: CATEVRRNYGYTF; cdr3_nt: TGTGCCACCGAAGTAAGGCGGAACTATGGCTACACCTTC
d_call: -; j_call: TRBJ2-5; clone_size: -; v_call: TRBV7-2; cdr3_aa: CASSLVVSETQYF; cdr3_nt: TGTGCCAGCAGCCTTGTAGTCTCAGAGACCCAGTACTTC
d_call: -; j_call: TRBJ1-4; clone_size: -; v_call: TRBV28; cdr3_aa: CASSLWATWEEEKLFF; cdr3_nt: TGTGCCAGCAGTTTATGGGCCACATGGGAAGAGGAAAAACTGTTTTTT
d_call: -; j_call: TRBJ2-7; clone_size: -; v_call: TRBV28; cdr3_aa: CASSLLGSEEEYEQYF; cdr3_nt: TGTGCCAGCAGTCTGCTGGGTAGCGAGGAAGAGTACGAGCAGTACTTC
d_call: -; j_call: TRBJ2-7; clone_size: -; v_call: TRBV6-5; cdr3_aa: CASRPPRGSTNEQYF; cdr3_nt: TGTGCCAGCAGGCCACCCAGGGGTTCCACCAACGAGCAGTACTTC
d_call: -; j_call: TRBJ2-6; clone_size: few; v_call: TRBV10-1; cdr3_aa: CASSEGSSGANVLTF; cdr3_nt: TGCGCCAGCAGTGAGGGAAGCTCTGGGGCCAACGTCCTGACTTTC
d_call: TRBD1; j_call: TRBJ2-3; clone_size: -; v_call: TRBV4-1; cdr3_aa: CASSVGVGEDLTGGTQYF; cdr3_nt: TGCGCCAGCAGCGTTGGCGTAGGCGAGGACTTAACAGGGGGTACGCAGTATTTT
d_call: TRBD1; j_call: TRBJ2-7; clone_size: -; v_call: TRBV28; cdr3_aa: CASSSTPVTGEVAYF; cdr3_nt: TGTGCCAGCAGTTCCACACCCGTAACAGGGGAAGTAGCGTACTTC
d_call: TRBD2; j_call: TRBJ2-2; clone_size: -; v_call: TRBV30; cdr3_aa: CAWGLASTGELFF; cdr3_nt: TGTGCCTGGGGACTAGCGTCGACCGGGGAGCTGTTTTTT
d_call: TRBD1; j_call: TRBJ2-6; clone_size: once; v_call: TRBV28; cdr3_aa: CASSPLRGQGANVLTF; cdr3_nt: TGTGCCAGCAGTCCCCTCAGGGGGCAGGGGGCCAACGTCCTGACTTTC
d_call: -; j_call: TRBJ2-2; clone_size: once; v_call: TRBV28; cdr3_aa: CASSFGADLTGELFF; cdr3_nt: TGTGCCAGCAGTTTTGGAGCGGACTTGACCGGGGAGCTGTTTTTT
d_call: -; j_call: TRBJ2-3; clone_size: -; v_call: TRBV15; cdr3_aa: CATSRDSLTQYF; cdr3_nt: TGTGCCACCAGCAGAGATTCGCTGACGCAGTATTTT
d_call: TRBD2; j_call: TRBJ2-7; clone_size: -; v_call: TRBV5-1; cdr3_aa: CASSFGGVYEQYF; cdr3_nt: TGCGCCAGCAGCTTTGGGGGGGTCTACGAGCAGTACTTC
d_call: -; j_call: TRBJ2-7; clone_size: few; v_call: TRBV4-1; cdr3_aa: CASSQGYGSGDEQYF; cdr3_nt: TGCGCCAGCAGCCAAGGGTACGGGAGTGGGGACGAGCAGTACTTC
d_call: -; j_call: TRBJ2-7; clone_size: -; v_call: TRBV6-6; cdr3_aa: CASSYVRDEQYF; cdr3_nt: TGTGCCAGCAGTTACGTCAGGGACGAGCAGTACTTC